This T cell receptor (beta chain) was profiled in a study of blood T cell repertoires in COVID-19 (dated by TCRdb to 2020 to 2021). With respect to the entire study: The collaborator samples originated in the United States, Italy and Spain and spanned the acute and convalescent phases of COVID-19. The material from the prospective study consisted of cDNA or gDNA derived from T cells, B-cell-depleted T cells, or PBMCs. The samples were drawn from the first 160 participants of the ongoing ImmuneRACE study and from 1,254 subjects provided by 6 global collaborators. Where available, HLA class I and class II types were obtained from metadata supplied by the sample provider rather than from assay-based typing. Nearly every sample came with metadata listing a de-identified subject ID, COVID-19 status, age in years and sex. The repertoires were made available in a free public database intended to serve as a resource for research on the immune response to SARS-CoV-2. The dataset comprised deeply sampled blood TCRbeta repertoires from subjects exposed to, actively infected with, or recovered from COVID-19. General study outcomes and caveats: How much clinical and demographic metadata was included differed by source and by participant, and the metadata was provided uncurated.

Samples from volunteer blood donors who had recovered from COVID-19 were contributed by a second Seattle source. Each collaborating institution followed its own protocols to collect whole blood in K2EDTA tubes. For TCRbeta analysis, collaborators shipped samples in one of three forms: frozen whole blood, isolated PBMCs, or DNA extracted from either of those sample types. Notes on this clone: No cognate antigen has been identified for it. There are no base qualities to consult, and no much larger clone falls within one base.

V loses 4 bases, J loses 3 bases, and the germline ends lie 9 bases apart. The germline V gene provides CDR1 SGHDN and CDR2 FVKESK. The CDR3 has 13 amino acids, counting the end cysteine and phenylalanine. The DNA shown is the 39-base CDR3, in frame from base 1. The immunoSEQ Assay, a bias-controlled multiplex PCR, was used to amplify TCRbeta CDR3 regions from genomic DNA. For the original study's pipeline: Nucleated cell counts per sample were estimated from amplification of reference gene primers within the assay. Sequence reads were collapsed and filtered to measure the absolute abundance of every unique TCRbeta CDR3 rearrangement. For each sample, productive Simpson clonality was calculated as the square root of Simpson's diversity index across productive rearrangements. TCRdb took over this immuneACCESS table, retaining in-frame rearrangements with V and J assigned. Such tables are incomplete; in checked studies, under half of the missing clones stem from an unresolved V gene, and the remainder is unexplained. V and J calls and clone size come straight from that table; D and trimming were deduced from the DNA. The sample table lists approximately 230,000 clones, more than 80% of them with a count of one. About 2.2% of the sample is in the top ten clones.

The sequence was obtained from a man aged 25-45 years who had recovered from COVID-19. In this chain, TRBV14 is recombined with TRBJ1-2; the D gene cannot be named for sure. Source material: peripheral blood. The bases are TGTGCCAGCAGCCCGGCGGGGTACTATGGCTACACCTTC. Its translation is CASSPAGYYGYTF. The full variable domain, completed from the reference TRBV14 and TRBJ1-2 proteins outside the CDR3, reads EAGVTQFPSHSVIEKGQTVTLRCDPISGHDNLYWYRRVMGKEIKFLLHFVKESKQDESGMPNNRFLAERTGGTYSTLKVQPAELEDSGVYFCASSPAGYYGYTFGSGTRLTVV.